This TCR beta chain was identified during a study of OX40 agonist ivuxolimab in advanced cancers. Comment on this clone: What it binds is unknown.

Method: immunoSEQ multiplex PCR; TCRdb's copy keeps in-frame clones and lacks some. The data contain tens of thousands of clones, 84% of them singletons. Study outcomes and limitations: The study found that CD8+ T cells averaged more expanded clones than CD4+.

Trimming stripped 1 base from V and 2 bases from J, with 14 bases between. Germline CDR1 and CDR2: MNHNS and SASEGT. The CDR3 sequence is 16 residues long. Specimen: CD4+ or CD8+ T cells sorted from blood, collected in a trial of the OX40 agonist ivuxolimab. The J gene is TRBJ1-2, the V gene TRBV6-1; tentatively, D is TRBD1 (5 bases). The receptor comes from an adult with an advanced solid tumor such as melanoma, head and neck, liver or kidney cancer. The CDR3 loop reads CASSEDRRGLNYGYTF. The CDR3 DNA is TGTGCCAGCAGTGAAGATCGTCGGGGCCTAAACTATGGCTACACCTTC.